These T cell receptor beta chains were read from a single sample in a study of blood T cell repertoires in COVID-19. This table comes from immunoSEQ multiplex PCR, and its TCRdb copy is limited to in-frame clones, with some not included. The table has approximately 92,000 clones, 60% to 85% seen once. Sequencing input: peripheral blood. Receptors were obtained from a man between 50 and 59 years old who had recovered from COVID-19. The CDR3 runs from the conserved cysteine through the conserved F or W. D genes are given only for firm matches. Only some rows state a clone size, as once, few, many or a class for expanded clones.

size	length	D	J	V	DNA	CDR3
NA	17	NA	TRBJ1-3	TRBV2	TGTGCCAGCAGTCGAAGTCCAGAGAGAGGGTCTGGAAACACCATATATTTT	CASSRSPERGSGNTIYF
NA	10	NA	TRBJ1-1	TRBV20-1	TGCAGTGCTAGTAGTCGAGGAGCTTTCTTT	CSASSRGAFF
NA	16	TRBD1	TRBJ1-3	TRBV7-9	TGTGCCAGCAGCAAACAGGGGATAAGCTCTGGAAACACCATATATTTT	CASSKQGISSGNTIYF
NA	15	NA	TRBJ2-7	TRBV21-1	TGTGCCAGCAGCCACCTTGAAGCGAGGACCTACGAGCAGTACTTC	CASSHLEARTYEQYF
NA	13	NA	TRBJ1-2	TRBV2	TGTGCCAGCGGGGGGGGAGCTAACTATGGCTACACCTTC	CASGGGANYGYTF
NA	17	TRBD2	TRBJ2-3	TRBV28	TGTGCCAGCAGTTCTCTGGGAGGGCGGGGGGACACAGATACGCAGTATTTT	CASSSLGGRGDTDTQYF
NA	15	NA	TRBJ2-1	TRBV6-4	TGTGCCAGCAGTACAGGGACTACCGACTACAATGAGCAGTTCTTC	CASSTGTTDYNEQFF
NA	13	NA	TRBJ2-7	TRBV7-3	TGTGCCAGCAGCTTAAGGGGGCCCGCGGAGCAGTACTTC	CASSLRGPAEQYF
NA	15	TRBD2	TRBJ2-1	TRBV5-6	TGTGCCAGCAGCTTGGGGACTAGCGGCAACAATGAGCAGTTCTTC	CASSLGTSGNNEQFF
NA	20	TRBD1	TRBJ2-6	TRBV2	TGTGCCAGCAGAGCCCAGCCAACGACAGGGATCTCGGCTGGGGCCAACGTCCTGACTTTC	CASRAQPTTGISAGANVLTF
NA	14	TRBD2	TRBJ2-7	TRBV7-2	TGTGCCAGCAGCCGGCGGGGGGTCTCCTACGAGCAGTACTTC	CASSRRGVSYEQYF
NA	14	TRBD1	TRBJ2-1	TRBV18	TGTGCCAGCTCACGACAGGGTCCCTACAATGAGCAGTTCTTC	CASSRQGPYNEQFF
NA	14	NA	TRBJ1-1	TRBV3-1/TRBV3-2	TGTGCCAGCAGCCATGATTTACGGACAGCTGAAGCTTTCTTT	CASSHDLRTAEAFF
NA	16	NA	TRBJ2-3	TRBV24-1	TGTGCCACCAGTGACCCCACTAGAAGGGGCACAGATACGCAGTATTTT	CATSDPTRRGTDTQYF
once	14	TRBD1	TRBJ2-7	TRBV19	TGTGCCAGTAGTGCCGGGACAGGGTCCTACGAGCAGTACTTC	CASSAGTGSYEQYF
NA	14	NA	TRBJ1-6	TRBV6-6	TGTGCCAGCAGTCTTATGGGGGCTGAGTCACCCCTCCACTTT	CASSLMGAESPLHF
NA	14	TRBD1	TRBJ2-2	TRBV19	TGTGCCGCCTCAACAGGGGCTATTTCCGGGGAGCTGTTTTTT	CAASTGAISGELFF
NA	14	TRBD1	TRBJ2-3	TRBV5-4	TGTGCCAGCAGCTTGGAGGGGGCTGCAGATACGCAGTATTTT	CASSLEGAADTQYF
NA	15	NA	TRBJ2-7	TRBV28	TGTGCCAGCAGTTTCGGCGGGACTGCTTTTAGTTGGCAGTACTTC	CASSFGGTAFSWQYF
NA	12	NA	TRBJ2-5	TRBV27	TGTGCCAGCAGTTCACGGGGGGAGACCCAGTACTTC	CASSSRGETQYF
NA	14	TRBD1	TRBJ2-7	TRBV11-2	TGTGCCAGCAGCTCGGACAGGCAACTATACGAGCAGTACTTC	CASSSDRQLYEQYF
NA	15	TRBD2	TRBJ2-3	TRBV11-2	TGTGCCAGCAGTCCGAGCGGGGGCTTTACAGATACGCAGTATTTT	CASSPSGGFTDTQYF
NA	14	NA	TRBJ2-2	TRBV30	TGTGCCTGGAGTGTAAGGAGGGTTACCGGGGAGCTGTTTTTT	CAWSVRRVTGELFF
NA	13	NA	TRBJ2-7	TRBV12-3/TRBV12-4	TGTGCCAGCAGTAAGACAGTTTCCTACGAGCAGTACTTC	CASSKTVSYEQYF
once	14	TRBD1	TRBJ1-1	TRBV7-6	TGTGCCAGCAGTCGGGACAGGGGGCGGACTGAAGCTTTCTTT	CASSRDRGRTEAFF